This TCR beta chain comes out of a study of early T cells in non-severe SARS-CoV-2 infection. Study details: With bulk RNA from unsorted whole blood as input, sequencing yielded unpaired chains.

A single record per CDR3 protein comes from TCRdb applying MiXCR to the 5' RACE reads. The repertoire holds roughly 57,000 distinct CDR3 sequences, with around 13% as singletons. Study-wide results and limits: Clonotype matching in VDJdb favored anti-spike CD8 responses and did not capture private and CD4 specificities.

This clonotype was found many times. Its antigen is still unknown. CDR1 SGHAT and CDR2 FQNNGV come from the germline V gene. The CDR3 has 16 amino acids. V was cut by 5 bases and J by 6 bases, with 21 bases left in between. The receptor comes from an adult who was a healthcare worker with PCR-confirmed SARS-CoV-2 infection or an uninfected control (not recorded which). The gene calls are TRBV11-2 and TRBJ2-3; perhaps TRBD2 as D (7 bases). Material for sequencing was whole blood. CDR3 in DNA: TGTGCCAGCAGCCCCTTAGGTGGGGGGGCCGGGGATACGCAGTATTTT. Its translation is CASSPLGGGAGDTQYF.